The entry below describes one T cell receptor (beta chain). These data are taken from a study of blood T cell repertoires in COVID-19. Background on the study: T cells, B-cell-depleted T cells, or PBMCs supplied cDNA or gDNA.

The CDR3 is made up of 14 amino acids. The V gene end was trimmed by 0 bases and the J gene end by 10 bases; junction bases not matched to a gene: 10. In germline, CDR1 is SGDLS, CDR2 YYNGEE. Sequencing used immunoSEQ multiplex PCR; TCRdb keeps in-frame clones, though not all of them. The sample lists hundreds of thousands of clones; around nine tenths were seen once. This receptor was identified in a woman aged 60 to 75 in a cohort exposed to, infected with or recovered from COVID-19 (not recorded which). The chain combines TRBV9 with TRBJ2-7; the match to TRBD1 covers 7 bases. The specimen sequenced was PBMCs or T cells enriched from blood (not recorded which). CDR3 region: CASSVGSRGQVQYF. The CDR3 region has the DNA TGTGCCAGCAGCGTAGGGTCCAGAGGACAGGTACAGTACTTC.